The 21 T cell receptor beta chains below were found in one sample sequenced in a study of control samples from healthy donors and cancer patients. Clones were sequenced by immunoSEQ multiplex PCR, and TCRdb holds only the in-frame ones, with some missing. Here the sample spans 80,000 to 100,000 clones, roughly 92% being singletons. Input material: blood. The origin of the receptors is a human donor in good health. The donor label of this sample is uncertain.

The CDR3 sequence: CASSFRPNSGNTIYF. CDR3 sequence (DNA): TGTGCCAGCAGTTTCCGGCCGAACTCTGGAAACACCATATATTTT. The gene calls are TRBV6-5 and TRBJ1-3, with D hard to call. Trimming stripped 4 bases from V and 0 bases from J, with 10 bases between. Germline CDR1 reads MNHEY; CDR2 reads SVGAGI. CDR3 size: 15 residues.

The chain recombines TRBV19 with TRBJ1-6; D gene uncertain. Germline V lookup: CDR1 LNHDA, CDR2 SQIVND (reference sequence). This CDR3 contains 15 residues. The V end was cut by 1 base, the J end by 7 bases, with 11 bases between. CDR3 DNA sequence: TGTGCCAGTAGTATAGTGGGCCACGTGAATTCACCCCTCCACTTT. Translation gives CASSIVGHVNSPLHF.

The chain employs TRBV7-3 and TRBJ2-7; 7 bases align to TRBD1. This CDR3 is built from 13 residues. Germline lookup yields CDR1 SGHTA and CDR2 FQGTGA. V trimming: 1 base; J trimming: 4 bases; junction bases outside the gene matches: 1. The CDR3 is CASSLRQGYEQYV. In nucleotides, the CDR3 is TGTGCCAGCAGCTTAAGACAGGGTTACGAGCAGTACGTC.

This clone was picked up one time. V is TRBV7-9 and J is TRBJ1-5, with D maybe TRBD1 (5 bases). Germline CDR1 is SEHNR and CDR2 is FQNEAQ (reference sequence). Between the trimmed V and J ends, which lost 5 bases and 5 bases, there was a span of 28 bases. The length of the CDR3 is 19 residues. In DNA form, the CDR3 reads TGTGCCAGCAGCCCCGACCTACCGGGACGTCGCTTCGACGATCAGCCCCAGCATTTT. It yields the protein CASSPDLPGRRFDDQPQHF.

The CDR3 DNA sequence: TGTGCCACCAGCAGAGACAAGGGGGCAGGAGCTGAAGCTTTCTTT. Translation: CATSRDKGAGAEAFF. The gene calls are TRBV15 and TRBJ1-1; 7 bases line up with TRBD1. Germline CDR1 and CDR2: LNHNV and YYDKDF (reference sequence). The CDR3 sequence is 15 residues long. Trimming at V came to 0 bases and at J to 6 bases, leaving 7 bases not matched to a gene.

This sequence joins TRBV7-2 and TRBJ2-7, with 9 positions matching TRBD1. The CDR3 runs to 13 residues. Germline trimming cut 4 bases from V and 6 bases from J; bases unmatched to any gene: 4. The germline gives CDR1 SGHTA, CDR2 FQGNSA. For the CDR3, the DNA is TGTGCCAGCAGCTGGGACAGGGACGGCGAGCAGTACTTC. Protein product: CASSWDRDGEQYF.

This clone has a handful of counts. This chain connects TRBV18 to TRBJ1-3; D remains unclear. Germline V CDR1 and CDR2: KGHSH, LQKENI. This CDR3 is 16 amino acids long. Trimming left V 0 bases short and J 3 bases short, with 12 bases between. The CDR3 region has the DNA TGTGCCAGCTCACCACCGCTGAGGAGACTTGGAAACACCATATATTTT. It codes for CASSPPLRRLGNTIYF.

The chain combines TRBV5-6 with TRBJ2-2; perhaps TRBD1 as D (6 bases). V was trimmed by 3 bases and J by 4 bases, leaving 16 bases between them. Germline lookup yields CDR1 SGHDT and CDR2 YYEEEE. This CDR3 has 16 residues. The CDR3 DNA is TGTGCCAGCAGCTCTACAGGGAGAAGGGTCACCGGGGAGCTGTTTTTT. Translation gives CASSSTGRRVTGELFF.

This clone was seen once. This sequence joins TRBV27 and TRBJ1-5; tentative D call: TRBD1 (5 bases). The CDR3 runs to 13 residues. V gave up 6 bases and J gave up 2 bases, with 8 bases separating them. The germline V gene encodes CDR1 MNHEY and CDR2 SMNVEV (reference sequence). The CDR3 region is CASRGTGNQPQHF. The CDR3 DNA sequence: TGTGCCAGCAGGGGGACTGGCAATCAGCCCCAGCATTTT.

This rearrangement joins TRBV25-1 to TRBJ1-4; 12 bases align to TRBD1. In germline, CDR1 is MGHDK, CDR2 SYGVNS. J gave up 6 bases and V 3 bases, and 2 bases lay outside the gene matches. CDR3 length: 15 amino acids. The CDR3 sequence: CASSEGQGAYEKLFF. The CDR3 DNA reads TGTGCCAGCAGTGAGGGACAGGGGGCGTATGAAAAACTGTTTTTT. The complete variable domain, with remaining parts taken from reference TRBV25-1 and TRBJ1-4, reads EADIYQTPRYLVIGTGKKITLECSQTMGHDKMYWYQQDPGMELHLIHYSYGVNSTEKGDLSSESTVSRIRTEHFPLTLESARPSHTSQYLCASSEGQGAYEKLFFGSGTQLSVL.

The chain joins TRBV13 to TRBJ2-2, with 10 bases fitting TRBD2. Germline values: CDR1 PRHDT, CDR2 FYEKMQ (reference sequence). J lost 2 bases, V lost 4 bases, and 16 bases had no gene match. The CDR3 is 20 amino acids. The CDR3, as DNA: TGTGCCAGCAGCTCCACTCTGGCACTAGCGGGACTTCGAAACACCGGGGAGCTGTTTTTT. Amino acids: CASSSTLALAGLRNTGELFF.

The rearrangement joins TRBV11-3 to TRBJ1-3; no clear D gene. V shed 3 bases and J shed 2 bases, with 5 bases lying between them. There are 13 residues in the CDR3. Germline-derived CDR1 and CDR2 are SGHNT and YENEEA. CDR3 sequence: CASSFSPGNTIYF. The CDR3 bases are TGTGCCAGCAGCTTTAGCCCTGGAAACACCATATATTTT.

The chain recombines TRBV2 with TRBJ1-4; D is perhaps TRBD1 (6 bases). Trimming removed 8 bases from V and 2 bases from J, with 6 bases in between. In germline, CDR1 is SNHLY, CDR2 FYNNEI. The CDR3 sequence is 12 residues long. CDR3 loop: CASGQTNEKLFF. The CDR3 region has the DNA TGTGCCAGCGGACAGACTAATGAAAAACTGTTTTTT.

This chain uses TRBV24-1 with TRBJ2-3; possible D gene TRBD1, 6 bases. Trimming shortened V by 12 bases and J by 6 bases, and 18 bases separated the two germline ends. The CDR3 is 13 amino acids. Germline CDR1 reads KGHDR; CDR2 reads SFDVKD. The CDR3: CASHGQTDDTQYF. CDR3 DNA: TGTGCCTCTCATGGACAGACCGACGATACGCAGTATTTT.

CDR3 amino acids: CASSLGSPLHF. The CDR3 DNA sequence: TGTGCCAGCAGCTTAGGTTCACCCCTCCACTTT. The gene calls are TRBV7-9 and TRBJ1-6, with no clear D. The germline CDR1 and CDR2 sequences are SEHNR and FQNEAQ (reference sequence). Trimming stripped 1 base from V and 9 bases from J, with 1 base between. The CDR3 is made up of 11 amino acids.

The chain combines TRBV30 with TRBJ1-2, with 7 bases identical to TRBD1. V was pared by 3 bases and J by 7 bases, with 11 bases of the junction left unmatched. CDR3 size: 14 residues. Germline lookup yields CDR1 GTSNPN and CDR2 SVGIG (reference sequence). The CDR3 region is CAWRVSGGWSGYTF. The CDR3 DNA follows: TGTGCCTGGAGGGTCTCAGGGGGTTGGAGTGGCTACACCTTC.

The chain links TRBV5-6 to TRBJ1-5; no clear D. CDR3 size: 12 residues. V lost 0 bases, J lost 6 bases, and 4 bases lay in between. The germline gives CDR1 SGHDT, CDR2 YYEEEE. CDR3 protein: CASSLVGQPQHF. CDR3 nucleotides: TGTGCCAGCAGCTTGGTCGGTCAGCCCCAGCATTTT.

The chain combines TRBV19 with TRBJ1-2; tentatively, D is TRBD1 (5 bases). The V gene's germline CDR1 is LNHDA and CDR2 SQIVND (reference sequence). V lost 5 bases, J lost 4 bases, and 14 bases lay in between. This CDR3 spans 14 amino acids. The CDR3 nucleotides are TGTGCCAGTAGTGTCCCAGGGAGAAGCTATGGCTACACCTTC. Its translation: CASSVPGRSYGYTF. Using reference TRBV19 and TRBJ1-2 for the parts outside the CDR3, the full variable domain is DGGITQSPKYLFRKEGQNVTLSCEQNLNHDAMYWYRQDPGQGLRLIYYSQIVNDFQKGDIAEGYSVSREKKESFPLTVTSAQKNPTAFYLCASSVPGRSYGYTFGSGTRLTVV.

V and J are TRBV25-1 and TRBJ1-3; 8 bases map to TRBD1. CDR1 and CDR2 from the germline V gene are MGHDK and SYGVNS. This CDR3 region has 18 residues. V trimming: 4 bases; J trimming: 1 base; junction bases outside the gene matches: 12. CDR3 coding DNA: TGTGCCAGCAGTGGGCCACGGACAGGGAGGGGATCTGGAAACACCATATATTTT. This sequence encodes CASSGPRTGRGSGNTIYF. The variable domain in full, with the rest retrieved from reference TRBV25-1 and TRBJ1-3, is EADIYQTPRYLVIGTGKKITLECSQTMGHDKMYWYQQDPGMELHLIHYSYGVNSTEKGDLSSESTVSRIRTEHFPLTLESARPSHTSQYLCASSGPRTGRGSGNTIYFGEGSWLTVV.

V usage is TRBV3-1 (or the pseudogene TRBV3-2) and J usage is TRBJ2-7; no clear D. The V end was cut by 6 bases, the J end by 6 bases, with 15 bases between. Germline lookup yields CDR1 LGHDT and CDR2 YNNKEL (reference sequence). This CDR3 spans 13 amino acids. The chain's CDR3 is CASSQTPSLEQYV. DNA for the CDR3: TGTGCCAGCAGTCAGACCCCAAGCCTCGAGCAGTACGTC.

This chain connects TRBV15 to TRBJ1-5; D is perhaps TRBD1 (5 bases). The germline CDR1 and CDR2 sequences are LNHNV and YYDKDF (reference sequence). The CDR3 runs 14 residues. The V end lost 2 bases, the J end lost 7 bases, and 12 bases lay between the germline ends. Here the CDR3 reads CATSRFRGGQPQHF. The CDR3 nucleotides are TGTGCCACCAGCAGATTCCGGGGGGGGCAGCCCCAGCATTTT.